The 22 T cell receptor beta chains presented below share a single source sample, sequenced in a study of blood T cell repertoires in COVID-19. Sequencing was performed with immunoSEQ multiplex PCR; in TCRdb, only in-frame clones are kept and a portion is missing. The table has around 240,000 clones, about 87% seen once. The source material was PBMCs or T cells enriched from blood (not recorded which). These receptors all come from a man aged 50-59 years who had been exposed to COVID-19.

The V call is TRBV3-1 (or the pseudogene TRBV3-2), the J call TRBJ1-1; 10 nucleotides agree with TRBD1. Germline V CDR1 and CDR2: LGHDT, YNNKEL (reference sequence). The junction had 5 bases not matched to a gene; V was cut back by 6 bases and J by 1 base. This CDR3 is 15 amino acids long. CDR3 in DNA: TGTGCCAGCAGTCCCTGGACAGGGGGGAACACTGAAGCTTTCTTT. This sequence encodes CASSPWTGGNTEAFF.

The genes are TRBV7-2 and TRBJ1-3; possible D gene TRBD1, 5 bases. Germline CDR1 reads SGHTA; CDR2 reads FQGNSA. With 0 bases removed from V and 0 bases from J, the gap between germline ends came to 12 bases. The CDR3 consists of 17 residues. CDR3 DNA sequence: TGTGCCAGCAGCTTAGCGGGGGGACCGTACTCTGGAAACACCATATATTTT. It codes for CASSLAGGPYSGNTIYF. Full variable domain (outside the CDR3, taken from reference TRBV7-2 and TRBJ1-3): GAGVSQSPSNKVTEKGKDVELRCDPISGHTALYWYRQSLGQGLEFLIYFQGNSAPDKSGLPSDRFSAERTGGSVSTLTIQRTQQEDSAVYLCASSLAGGPYSGNTIYFGEGSWLTVV.

This rearrangement joins TRBV24-1 to TRBJ2-7; possible D gene TRBD2, 5 bases. Trimming stripped 11 bases from V and 4 bases from J, with 20 bases between. The length of the CDR3 is 14 residues. Germline V gives CDR1 KGHDR, CDR2 SFDVKD. CDR3 in amino acids: CAIAPLSLAYEQYV. As DNA, the CDR3 is TGTGCCATCGCCCCCCTTTCCCTAGCTTACGAGCAGTACGTC.

The CDR3 coding sequence is TGTGCCAGCAGCAAAAATAGCGGGAGAGGTGCAGATACGCAGTATTTT. Encoded protein: CASSKNSGRGADTQYF. The V and J genes are TRBV6-6 and TRBJ2-3; TRBD2 matches 9 bases. The CDR3 is made up of 16 amino acids. The trim removed 6 bases at V and 4 bases at J, leaving 11 bases unmatched. CDR1 is MNHNY, CDR2 SVGAGI, per germline (reference sequence).

The rearrangement joins TRBV7-9 to TRBJ2-1; 9 bases align to TRBD2. The CDR3 is 15 residues long. CDR1 is SEHNR and CDR2 is FQNEAQ in the germline V gene (reference sequence). J was trimmed by 7 bases and V by 5 bases; bases with no gene match: 9. As DNA, the CDR3 is TGTGCCAGCAGCCAGCGGGGGGTAGCCGGGAATGAGCAGTTCTTC. The encoded protein is CASSQRGVAGNEQFF.

The V gene is TRBV3-1 (or the pseudogene TRBV3-2), the J gene TRBJ1-2, with unresolved D. Germline V gives CDR1 LGHDT, CDR2 YNNKEL (reference sequence). CDR3 length: 15 amino acids. Trimming took 4 bases from V and 2 from J, leaving 14 bases between them. The CDR3 coding sequence is TGTGCCAGCAGCCCGTTTAGTAGCCCCAACTATGGCTACACCTTC. Translated, it gives CASSPFSSPNYGYTF.

The V gene is TRBV5-4, the J gene TRBJ2-1; 7 bases agree with TRBD1. Per the germline V gene, CDR1 is SGHNT and CDR2 is YYREEE (reference sequence). With 9 bases clipped from V and 7 bases from J, the junction kept 16 bases outside the gene matches. The CDR3 consists of 15 residues. The CDR3 nucleotides read TGTGCCACCCAACCCGGGACAGTAAGTGCAAATGAGCAGTTCTTC. It yields the protein CATQPGTVSANEQFF.

In DNA, the CDR3 is TGCGCCAGCAGCTTGGATCTTGTTTCCTCTGGAAACACCATATATTTT. Translated: CASSLDLVSSGNTIYF. The chain links TRBV5-1 to TRBJ1-3; D remains ambiguous. This CDR3 comprises 16 residues. V was shortened by 0 bases and J by 0 bases, with 10 bases between the two germline ends. The V gene's germline CDR1 is SGHRS and CDR2 YFSETQ. Combining the CDR3 with reference TRBV5-1 and TRBJ1-3 gives the whole variable domain KAGVTQTPRYLIKTRGQQVTLSCSPISGHRSVSWYQQTPGQGLQFLFEYFSETQRNKGNFPGRFSGRQFSNSRSEMNVSTLELGDSALYLCASSLDLVSSGNTIYFGEGSWLTVV.

The rearrangement joins TRBV7-9 to TRBJ2-2; perhaps TRBD2 as D (5 bases). The V end was cut by 2 bases, the J end by 2 bases, with 6 bases between. The CDR3 length is 14 residues. Germline V gives CDR1 SEHNR, CDR2 FQNEAQ (reference sequence). The CDR3 spells CASSLLANTGELFF. As DNA, the CDR3 is TGTGCCAGCAGCTTACTAGCAAACACCGGGGAGCTGTTTTTT.

This clone has more than one count but fewer than ten. The chain has TRBV2 and TRBJ2-7; no firm D call. V lost 1 base to trimming and J lost 0 bases, with 10 bases between them. The germline gives CDR1 SNHLY, CDR2 FYNNEI. The CDR3 runs 15 residues. CDR3 residues: CASSEGHLSSYEQYV. The CDR3 nucleotides are TGTGCCAGCAGTGAAGGACACCTAAGCTCCTACGAGCAGTACGTC.

Notes on this clone: Other nucleotide sequences in the sample specify the same CDR3. The rearrangement uses TRBV5-1 and TRBJ2-7; the match to TRBD1 covers 10 bases. The length of the CDR3 is 14 residues. Germline-derived CDR1 and CDR2 are SGHRS and YFSETQ. Trimming took 4 bases from V and 2 from J; bases not matched to a gene: 3. This CDR3 reads CASSPGQGAYEQYV. In DNA form, the CDR3 reads TGCGCCAGCAGCCCAGGACAGGGGGCCTACGAGCAGTACGTC.

The rearrangement uses TRBV6-5 and TRBJ1-6; possible D gene TRBD1, 6 bases. With 0 bases removed from V and 4 bases from J, the gap between germline ends came to 10 bases. The CDR3 extends over 16 amino acids. Germline V CDR1 and CDR2: MNHEY, SVGAGI. The CDR3 region is CASSYSRTGYNSPLHF. The CDR3 nucleotides read TGTGCCAGCAGTTACTCGAGAACAGGGTATAATTCACCCCTCCACTTT.

This rearrangement joins TRBV5-4 to TRBJ1-2; D perhaps matches TRBD1 (5 bases). This CDR3 spans 14 amino acids. The germline CDR1 and CDR2 sequences are SGHNT and YYREEE (reference sequence). The V end was cut by 2 bases, the J end by 8 bases, with 16 bases between. The CDR3 loop is CASSLDSLLEGYTF. DNA of the CDR3: TGTGCCAGCAGCTTAGACAGCCTATTAGAGGGCTACACCTTC.

This clone was found once. The chain recombines TRBV3-1 (or the pseudogene TRBV3-2) with TRBJ2-1, with D tentatively TRBD1 (5 bases). The CDR3 is made up of 12 amino acids. Trimming left V 3 bases short and J 12 bases short, with 12 bases between. Germline values: CDR1 LGHDT, CDR2 YNNKEL (reference sequence). CDR3 protein: CASSHRAFGQFF. CDR3 bases: TGTGCCAGCAGCCACAGGGCGTTTGGGCAGTTCTTC.

The chain has TRBV28 and TRBJ1-1; maybe TRBD1 (5 bases). Germline-derived CDR1 and CDR2 are MDHEN and SYDVKM. V was pared by 6 bases and J by 4 bases, with 15 bases between. There are 14 residues in the CDR3. CDR3: CASSYGGWATEAFF. The CDR3 region has the DNA TGTGCCAGCAGCTATGGGGGGTGGGCCACTGAAGCTTTCTTT.

V gene TRBV7-3 combines with J gene TRBJ1-2; no clear D. Per germline, CDR1 SGHTA and CDR2 FQGTGA. The length of the CDR3 is 12 residues. Deletions cut 8 bases from V and 0 bases from J, with 7 bases between. The CDR3 spells CASAYSNYGYTF. For the CDR3, the DNA is TGTGCCAGCGCCTATTCTAACTATGGCTACACCTTC.

Notes on this clone: The same CDR3 arises from other DNA sequences in this sample as well. The chain has TRBV6-1 and TRBJ2-7; perhaps TRBD1 as D (6 bases). The V gene's germline CDR1 is MNHNS and CDR2 SASEGT. CDR3 length: 14 residues. V lost 1 base and J lost 4, with 11 bases in between. The CDR3 coding sequence is TGTGCCAGCAGTGAAGGGCACAGGGAATACGAGCAGTACGTC. This encodes CASSEGHREYEQYV.

The chain joins TRBV6-1 to TRBJ2-7, with D maybe TRBD1 (6 bases). The germline V gene encodes CDR1 MNHNS and CDR2 SASEGT. V gave up 0 bases and J gave up 2 bases, with 11 bases separating them. The CDR3 covers 15 residues. The chain's CDR3 is CASSEAAGEAYEQYV. For the CDR3, the DNA is TGTGCCAGCAGTGAAGCAGCAGGGGAAGCCTACGAGCAGTACGTC.

The V gene is TRBV13, the J gene TRBJ2-1; 7 nucleotides align to TRBD2. The V gene's germline CDR1 is PRHDT and CDR2 FYEKMQ (reference sequence). V gave up 6 bases and J gave up 4 bases; unmatched junction bases: 12. This CDR3 comprises 16 residues. The CDR3 region is CASRHGSWEGYNEQFF. In DNA, the CDR3 is TGTGCCAGCAGGCACGGATCGTGGGAGGGGTACAATGAGCAGTTCTTC.

The chain links TRBV24-1 to TRBJ2-1, with 10 bases that match TRBD1. From germline, CDR1 is KGHDR and CDR2 SFDVKD. Trimming took 7 bases from V and 6 from J; bases not matched to a gene: 5. This CDR3 has 14 amino acids. The chain's CDR3 is CATSGRDRGNEQFF. The CDR3 nucleotides read TGTGCCACCAGCGGCCGGGACAGGGGCAATGAGCAGTTCTTC.

The table lists this clone with a count of one. The chain couples TRBV9 to TRBJ1-3, with D unclear. The CDR3 contains 15 residues. Looked up from germline, CDR1 is SGDLS and CDR2 is YYNGEE. V shed 1 base and J shed 0 bases, with 8 bases lying between them. The CDR3 here is CASSVLSDSGNTIYF. The CDR3 region has the DNA TGTGCCAGCAGCGTATTAAGCGACTCTGGAAACACCATATATTTT. The full variable domain, in which reference TRBV9 and TRBJ1-3 provide the parts outside the CDR3, is DSGVTQTPKHLITATGQRVTLRCSPRSGDLSVYWYQQSLDQGLQFLIQYYNGEERAKGNILERFSAQQFPDLHSELNLSSLELGDSALYFCASSVLSDSGNTIYFGEGSWLTVV.

The chain employs TRBV11-2 and TRBJ2-3, with 8 bases aligning to TRBD2. CDR1 is SGHAT, CDR2 FQNNGV, per germline. After removal of 0 bases from V and 1 base from J, the junction contained 0 bases not matched to a gene. The CDR3 runs 15 residues. The CDR3 coding sequence is TGTGCCAGCAGCTTAGATAGCGGGGGCACAGATACGCAGTATTTT. This gives the protein CASSLDSGGTDTQYF.